These T cell receptor beta chains were read from a single sample in a study of blood T cell repertoires in COVID-19. Clones were read by immunoSEQ multiplex PCR, and TCRdb kept only the in-frame ones, dropping some. This sample has 110,000 to 150,000 clones; over 75% occur once, and the top ten carry about 2%. The sequenced sample consisted of peripheral blood. These receptors came from a man between 65 and 80 years old with acute or convalescent COVID-19. Each CDR3 is given with its conserved first and last residue. Fields, in order: V gene, clone size, J gene, D gene, CDR3 DNA, CDR3 protein. The D gene is left open where the match is weak. The size of a clone is reported for some rows only, either as once, few or many, or as a class for expanded clones.

v_gene: TRBV11-2; abundance: NA; j_gene: TRBJ1-1; d_gene: NA; CDR3nt: TGTGCCAGCAGCTCTCAACAGGACAGCACTGAAGCTTTCTTT; CDR3aa: CASSSQQDSTEAFF
v_gene: TRBV24-1; abundance: NA; j_gene: TRBJ2-3; d_gene: TRBD2; CDR3nt: TGTGCCACCAGTGATTTGACCCTAGCGGGGAGCACAGATACGCAGTATTTT; CDR3aa: CATSDLTLAGSTDTQYF
v_gene: TRBV2; abundance: NA; j_gene: TRBJ2-2; d_gene: NA; CDR3nt: TGTGCCAGCAGGAGGAGGGGCCCATCTCCGACGAACACCGGGGAGCTGTTTTTT; CDR3aa: CASRRRGPSPTNTGELFF
v_gene: TRBV12-5; abundance: NA; j_gene: TRBJ1-1; d_gene: NA; CDR3nt: TGTGCTAGTGGTTTGGTAGGAGGAACTGAAGCTTTCTTT; CDR3aa: CASGLVGGTEAFF
v_gene: TRBV6-1; abundance: NA; j_gene: TRBJ2-1; d_gene: TRBD2; CDR3nt: TGTGCCAGCAGTGGGACTAGCGGGGGGGCTAGCTCCTACAATGAGCAGTTCTTC; CDR3aa: CASSGTSGGASSYNEQFF
v_gene: TRBV29-1; abundance: NA; j_gene: TRBJ2-1; d_gene: NA; CDR3nt: TGCAGCGTTGTCCTCAGGGGCCCCAATGAGCAGTTCTTC; CDR3aa: CSVVLRGPNEQFF
v_gene: TRBV6-1; abundance: NA; j_gene: TRBJ1-6; d_gene: NA; CDR3nt: TGTGCCAGCAGTGAGTACGCACCGGGTTCACCCCTCCACTTT; CDR3aa: CASSEYAPGSPLHF
v_gene: TRBV6-6; abundance: NA; j_gene: TRBJ2-5; d_gene: NA; CDR3nt: TGTGCCAGCACCTCTCAGGAGACCCAGTACTTC; CDR3aa: CASTSQETQYF
v_gene: TRBV5-1; abundance: NA; j_gene: TRBJ2-1; d_gene: TRBD1; CDR3nt: TGCGCCAGCAGCGTCACAGGGGGCACTAATGAGCAGTTCTTC; CDR3aa: CASSVTGGTNEQFF
v_gene: TRBV4-2; abundance: NA; j_gene: TRBJ2-7; d_gene: TRBD2; CDR3nt: TGTGCCAGCAGCCAAGACGGGACTAGCGGCCCCTACGAGCAGTACTTC; CDR3aa: CASSQDGTSGPYEQYF
v_gene: TRBV11-2; abundance: NA; j_gene: TRBJ1-2; d_gene: NA; CDR3nt: TGTGCCAGCTCAAGTGGGCAGACCTCGGCTAACTATGGCTACACCTTC; CDR3aa: CASSSGQTSANYGYTF
v_gene: TRBV5-4; abundance: NA; j_gene: TRBJ2-2; d_gene: NA; CDR3nt: TGTGCCAGCAGCTTGGCAGGGGCTTCTTGGGAGCTGTTTTTT; CDR3aa: CASSLAGASWELFF
v_gene: TRBV6-5; abundance: once; j_gene: TRBJ2-3; d_gene: TRBD2; CDR3nt: TGTGCCAGCAGCCCGCGGGGGGTGGGCACAGATACGCAGTATTTT; CDR3aa: CASSPRGVGTDTQYF
v_gene: TRBV19; abundance: once; j_gene: TRBJ2-7; d_gene: TRBD1; CDR3nt: TGTGCCAGTAGCTTTCGAGCGAGGGGACAGGGGGTGGGCGAGCAGTACTTC; CDR3aa: CASSFRARGQGVGEQYF
v_gene: TRBV2; abundance: NA; j_gene: TRBJ1-5; d_gene: TRBD1; CDR3nt: TGTGCCAGCAAATTAGACAGGGCCGCCAGTCAGCCCCAGCATTTT; CDR3aa: CASKLDRAASQPQHF
v_gene: TRBV15; abundance: NA; j_gene: TRBJ1-3; d_gene: TRBD1; CDR3nt: TGTGCCACCAGACAGGGGCCTGGAAACACCATATATTTT; CDR3aa: CATRQGPGNTIYF